Below, 13 T cell receptor beta chains from the same sample are listed, as sequenced in a study of T cell responses to AZD1222 COVID-19 vaccine. Some clones are missing from TCRdb's copy, which holds only in-frame ones; the method was immunoSEQ multiplex PCR. Counted here are around 80,000 clones, roughly 88% occurring once; the ten biggest clones make up less than 11%. The sequences come from peripheral blood, collected 28 days after the second AZD1222 dose. Every receptor here comes from an adult who received the AZD1222 COVID-19 vaccine.

This clone was seen a handful of times. The chain has TRBV6-5 and TRBJ1-6; 9 bases map to TRBD1. With 0 bases clipped from V and 10 bases from J, the junction kept 4 bases outside the gene matches. The CDR3 runs to 15 residues. Germline lookup yields CDR1 MNHEY and CDR2 SVGAGI. The CDR3 reads CASSYSGTGNSPLHF. The CDR3 DNA sequence: TGTGCCAGCAGTTACTCCGGGACAGGGAACTCACCCCTCCACTTT.

The genes are TRBV5-1 and TRBJ1-1; 7 positions agree with TRBD1. This CDR3 contains 14 residues. The V gene's germline CDR1 is SGHRS and CDR2 YFSETQ. Unmatched junction bases numbered 7, after V lost 2 bases and J lost 6 bases. This CDR3 reads CASSLGGEVAEAFF. In DNA form, the CDR3 reads TGCGCCAGCAGCTTAGGGGGCGAGGTCGCTGAAGCTTTCTTT.

The chain couples TRBV5-1 to TRBJ1-2, with 9 bases that match TRBD1. Trimming at V came to 5 bases and at J to 8 bases, leaving 13 bases not matched to a gene. Germline CDR1 is SGHRS and CDR2 is YFSETQ. The CDR3 contains 15 residues. CDR3 protein: CASRDLVQGAAGYTF. CDR3 DNA: TGCGCCAGCAGAGACTTGGTACAGGGGGCTGCGGGCTACACCTTC.

The chain links TRBV19 to TRBJ1-5, with TRBD1 matching 12 bases. J lost 6 bases, V lost 8 bases, and 8 bases had no gene match. Germline assignment: CDR1 LNHDA and CDR2 SQIVND (reference sequence). This CDR3 region has 15 residues. The CDR3 reads CASGEGQGAFQPQHF. Here the CDR3 DNA reads TGTGCCAGTGGGGAGGGACAGGGGGCTTTTCAGCCCCAGCATTTT.

The sample holds a few counts of this clone. The rearrangement links TRBV19 to TRBJ1-2; 10 bases map to TRBD1. The CDR3 has 16 residues. The germline CDR1 and CDR2 sequences are LNHDA and SQIVND (reference sequence). The junction had 6 bases not matched to a gene; V was cut back by 5 bases and J by 0 bases. The CDR3 here is CASSPGQGGANYGYTF. The CDR3 region has the DNA TGTGCCAGTAGTCCCGGACAGGGGGGAGCTAACTATGGCTACACCTTC. Using reference TRBV19 and TRBJ1-2 for the parts outside the CDR3, the full variable domain is DGGITQSPKYLFRKEGQNVTLSCEQNLNHDAMYWYRQDPGQGLRLIYYSQIVNDFQKGDIAEGYSVSREKKESFPLTVTSAQKNPTAFYLCASSPGQGGANYGYTFGSGTRLTVV.

The chain is built from TRBV30 and TRBJ2-2; D might be TRBD2 (5 bases). Germline V gene sequence: CDR1 GTSNPN, CDR2 SVGIG (reference sequence). V was clipped by 4 bases and J by 2 bases, with 23 bases between them. The CDR3 is 18 amino acids. This chain's CDR3 is CAWTPGQGRGGNTGELFF. The CDR3 coding sequence is TGTGCCTGGACCCCCGGGCAAGGGAGAGGAGGAAACACCGGGGAGCTGTTTTTT. The variable domain in full, completed from reference TRBV30 and TRBJ2-2, reads SQTIHQWPATLVQPVGSPLSLECTVEGTSNPNLYWYRQAAGRGLQLLFYSVGIGQISSEVPQNLSASRPQDRQFILSSKKLLLSDSGFYLCAWTPGQGRGGNTGELFFGEGSRLTVL.

The rearrangement uses TRBV27 and TRBJ1-5; D unresolved. Germline V lookup: CDR1 MNHEY, CDR2 SMNVEV (reference sequence). Trimming cost V 3 bases and J 2 bases, with 14 bases left between them. CDR3 length: 16 residues. CDR3 coding DNA: TGTGCCAGCAGTTTTAGTGCAACCGGGGGCAATCAGCCCCAGCATTTT. Protein: CASSFSATGGNQPQHF.

J is TRBJ2-5 and V is TRBV6-2 or TRBV6-3; D remains unclear. The CDR3 is 13 residues long. Trimming shortened V by 6 bases and J by 5 bases, and 13 bases separated the two germline ends. Germline CDR1 MNHEY, CDR2 SVGEGT. The CDR3 region is CASSLFTVETQYF. CDR3 sequence (DNA): TGTGCCAGCAGCCTTTTTACTGTGGAGACCCAGTACTTC.

The chain combines TRBV6-6 with TRBJ1-2; 7 bases agree with TRBD1. The CDR3 runs to 15 residues. Germline V gene sequence: CDR1 MNHNY, CDR2 SVGAGI (reference sequence). V trimming: 2 bases; J trimming: 14 bases; junction bases outside the gene matches: 17. The CDR3 is CASSYRNPGQPLRTF. The DNA for the CDR3 is TGTGCCAGCAGTTACAGGAACCCGGGACAGCCCCTTAGGACCTTC.

This clone has a handful of counts. The V call is TRBV27, the J call TRBJ1-5; weak D call: TRBD1 (5 bases). This CDR3 spans 13 amino acids. Germline-derived CDR1 and CDR2 are MNHEY and SMNVEV (reference sequence). V gave up 5 bases and J gave up 6 bases, with 11 bases separating them. CDR3 sequence: CASSTTGLQPQHF. The DNA for the CDR3 is TGTGCCAGCAGTACAACGGGGCTTCAGCCCCAGCATTTT.

This chain links TRBV27 with TRBJ2-3; a weak D match, TRBD1 (5 bases). The CDR3 has 16 residues. Germline V CDR1 and CDR2: MNHEY, SMNVEV (reference sequence). V was pared by 5 bases and J by 2 bases, with 17 bases between. The CDR3, as DNA: TGTGCCAGCAGTCCCAACACAGGTTCCTACACAGATACGCAGTATTTT. Translating it yields CASSPNTGSYTDTQYF.

Notes on this clone: Germline and junction disagree at one end, which may indicate a read error. This chain uses TRBV18 with TRBJ1-2, with D possibly being TRBD1 (6 bases). The CDR3 runs 12 residues. CDR1 and CDR2 (germline): KGHSH, LQKENI. CDR3 bases: TGTGCCAGCTCACCCTCCGAGGGACATCTCCGCTTC. The encoded protein is CASSPSEGHLRF.

The chain uses TRBV6-2 or TRBV6-3 and TRBJ2-1; D possibly corresponds to TRBD1 (5 bases). Germline loops: CDR1 MNHEY, CDR2 SVGEGT. The CDR3 runs 15 residues. V lost 5 bases and J 5 bases, leaving 16 bases between the germline ends. CDR3 loop: CASSDRVGPNNEQFF. CDR3 in DNA: TGTGCCAGCAGTGACCGTGTGGGGCCCAACAATGAGCAGTTCTTC.